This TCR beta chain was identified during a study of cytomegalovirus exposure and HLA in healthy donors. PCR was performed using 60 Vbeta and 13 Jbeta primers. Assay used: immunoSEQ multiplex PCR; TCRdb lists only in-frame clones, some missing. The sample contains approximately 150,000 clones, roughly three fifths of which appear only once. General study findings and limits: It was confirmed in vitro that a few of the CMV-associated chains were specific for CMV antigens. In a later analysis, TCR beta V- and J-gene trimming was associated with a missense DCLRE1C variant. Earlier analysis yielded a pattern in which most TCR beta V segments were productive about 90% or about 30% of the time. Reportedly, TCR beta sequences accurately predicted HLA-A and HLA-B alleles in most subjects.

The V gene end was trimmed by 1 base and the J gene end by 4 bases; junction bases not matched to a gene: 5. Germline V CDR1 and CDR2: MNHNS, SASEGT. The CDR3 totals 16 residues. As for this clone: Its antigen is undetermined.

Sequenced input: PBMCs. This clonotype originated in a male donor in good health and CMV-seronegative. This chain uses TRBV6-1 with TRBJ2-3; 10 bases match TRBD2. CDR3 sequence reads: CASSEGPAGGADTQYF. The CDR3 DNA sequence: TGTGCCAGCAGTGAAGGGCCAGCGGGGGGGGCAGATACGCAGTATTTT.